One sample yielded the 27 T cell receptor beta chains listed below, sequenced in a study of spatial heterogeneity in lung cancer. One entry per CDR3 protein, called by TCRdb with MiXCR from the 5' RACE reads. The sample lists nearly 50,000 distinct CDR3 sequences, 6.5% to 8% occurring once. Documented time point: sample taken at primary tumor resection. Sequencing was performed on whole RNA extracted from tumor and nontumor lung tissue, or from frozen PBMC, and the material was left unsorted. The material was PBMCs, obtained at surgery. Source of these receptors: a female donor with early-stage non-small cell lung cancer.

This sequence joins TRBV5-6 and TRBJ1-5; 8 bases are a match to TRBD1. The CDR3 loop spans 16 amino acids. CDR1 SGHDT and CDR2 YYEEEE come from the germline V gene. J gave up 2 bases and V 0 bases, and 4 bases lay outside the gene matches. CDR3 sequence: CASSLAGGGGNQPQHF. The DNA for the CDR3 is TGTGCCAGCAGCTTGGCAGGGGGCGGGGGCAATCAGCCCCAGCATTTT. The whole variable domain, filled in from reference TRBV5-6 and TRBJ1-5, reads DAGVTQSPTHLIKTRGQQVTLRCSPKSGHDTVSWYQQALGQGPQFIFQYYEEEERQRGNFPDRFSGHQFPNYSSELNVNALLLGDSALYLCASSLAGGGGNQPQHFGDGTRLSIL.

This clonotype has just a few counts. The gene calls are TRBV7-8 and TRBJ1-5; a weak D match, TRBD1 (6 bases). The germline V gene encodes CDR1 SGHVS and CDR2 FQNEAQ. Trimming pared 6 bases from V and 4 bases from J, leaving 16 bases between. The CDR3 covers 15 residues. The CDR3 protein is CASSQPDRKNQPQHF. The CDR3 DNA is TGTGCCAGCAGTCAACCGGACAGAAAAAATCAGCCCCAGCATTTT.

This clonotype occurred many times. The CDR3 region has the DNA TGTGCCAGCAGCTTAGGCGTGGGGCGGGGGGAGACAGATACGCAGTATTTT. Residues: CASSLGVGRGETDTQYF. This chain connects TRBV11-2 to TRBJ2-3; 8 bases align to TRBD2. The CDR3 length is 17 residues. With 1 base clipped from V and 3 bases from J, the junction kept 9 bases outside the gene matches. Germline lookup yields CDR1 SGHAT and CDR2 FQNNGV.

This clonotype occurred many times. This chain joins TRBV19 and TRBJ1-1; D unresolved. Germline values: CDR1 LNHDA, CDR2 SQIVND (reference sequence). Trimming pared 3 bases from V and 0 bases from J, leaving 14 bases between. The CDR3 contains 16 residues. CDR3 sequence reads: CASSIEGARLNTEAFF. CDR3 in DNA: TGTGCCAGTAGTATCGAGGGCGCCCGCTTGAACACTGAAGCTTTCTTT.

This clonotype has a handful of counts. This chain uses TRBV12-3 or TRBV12-4 with TRBJ2-7; D unresolved. The CDR3 is 14 residues long. Trimming shortened V by 5 bases and J by 3 bases, and 14 bases separated the two germline ends. This CDR3 reads CASSGLPGDYEQYF. The CDR3 nucleotides are TGTGCCAGCAGTGGGCTCCCTGGTGACTACGAGCAGTACTTC.

The chain combines TRBV5-1 with TRBJ2-5; D unresolved. Per the germline V gene, CDR1 is SGHRS and CDR2 is YFSETQ. The CDR3 consists of 12 residues. V dropped 0 bases and J dropped 3 bases, with 3 bases sitting between them. CDR3 amino acids: CASSLEEETQYF. The CDR3 DNA follows: TGCGCCAGCAGCTTGGAGGAAGAGACCCAGTACTTC.

Only one count was recorded for this clonotype. A read error may be the cause here, since a much bigger clone is one base away. The rearrangement joins TRBV7-2 to TRBJ2-3; the match to TRBD1 covers 7 bases. The junction had 6 bases not matched to a gene; V was cut back by 1 base and J by 2 bases. CDR1 SGHTA and CDR2 FQGNSA come from the germline V gene. The CDR3 is 16 residues long. The CDR3 bases are TGTGCCAGCAGCTTAGTTTCGGGGACAGACACAGATACGCAGTATTTT. Translation gives CASSLVSGTDTDTQYF.

This clonotype was counted a few times. J is TRBJ2-7 and V is TRBV7-2; TRBD2 matches at 16 bases. Germline lookup yields CDR1 SGHTA and CDR2 FQGNSA. V trimming: 5 bases; J trimming: 4 bases; junction bases outside the gene matches: 5. The CDR3 spans 16 residues. CDR3: CASSPGTSGGAYEQYF. DNA for the CDR3: TGTGCCAGCAGCCCCGGGACTAGCGGGGGGGCTTACGAGCAGTACTTC.

In its sample, this clonotype was seen many times. The chain is built from TRBV12-3 or TRBV12-4 and TRBJ2-6, with unresolved D. Trimming left V 8 bases short and J 0 bases short, with 5 bases between. This CDR3 contains 13 residues. Written as DNA, the CDR3 is TGTGCCAGCCAGGTCTCTGGGGCCAACGTCCTGACTTTC. It specifies CASQVSGANVLTF.

V gene TRBV4-2 combines with J gene TRBJ1-3, with unresolved D. V was shortened by 0 bases and J by 0 bases, with 6 bases between the two germline ends. The CDR3 is 15 amino acids. Germline V gene data show CDR1 as LGHNA and CDR2 as YNFKEQ. In nucleotides, the CDR3 is TGTGCCAGCAGCCAAGAATTGGGCTCTGGAAACACCATATATTTT. As protein: CASSQELGSGNTIYF.

This clonotype was found many times. The chain employs TRBV24-1 and TRBJ1-2; unclear D gene. Between the trimmed V and J ends, which lost 7 bases and 2 bases, there was a span of 13 bases. Germline V gene data show CDR1 as KGHDR and CDR2 as SFDVKD. This CDR3 region has 14 residues. The CDR3 protein is CATREAGRNYGYTF. CDR3 bases: TGTGCCACCAGAGAAGCCGGCAGGAACTATGGCTACACCTTC.

This clonotype was picked up a small number of times. The chain uses TRBV5-4 and TRBJ2-7, with no clear D. Germline V gene lookup returns CDR1 SGHNT and CDR2 YYREEE (reference sequence). The CDR3 has 12 residues. Trimming stripped 3 bases from V and 5 bases from J, with 9 bases between. The CDR3 loop is CASSSLYHEQYF. The CDR3 nucleotides are TGTGCCAGCAGCTCTCTTTATCACGAGCAGTACTTC.

The chain combines TRBV20-1 with TRBJ2-5; D perhaps matches TRBD1 (5 bases). CDR1 and CDR2 (germline): DFQATT, SNEGSKA (reference sequence). The CDR3 totals 12 residues. V lost 2 bases to trimming and J lost 4 bases, with 8 bases between them. The CDR3 loop is CSARRQGETQYF. The DNA for the CDR3 is TGCAGTGCTAGACGGCAGGGAGAGACCCAGTACTTC.

This clonotype appeared a few times. The V and J genes are TRBV28 and TRBJ2-4; D is possibly TRBD2 (6 bases). Trimming stripped 6 bases from V and 11 bases from J, with 26 bases between. CDR3 length: 16 amino acids. Germline CDR1 and CDR2: MDHEN and SYDVKM. The CDR3 spells CASRGGPGTLQLFQYF. In DNA, the CDR3 is TGTGCCAGCAGGGGGGGACCGGGGACCTTACAACTGTTTCAGTACTTC.

At least ten counts were recorded for this clonotype. The chain employs TRBV20-1 and TRBJ1-2; tentative D call: TRBD1 (5 bases). This CDR3 spans 14 amino acids. Germline V gene sequence: CDR1 DFQATT, CDR2 SNEGSKA (reference sequence). Trimming shortened V by 4 bases and J by 6 bases, and 18 bases separated the two germline ends. CDR3 residues: CSAIDVRGNDGYTF. The CDR3, as DNA: TGCAGTGCTATAGACGTGCGGGGGAACGATGGCTACACCTTC.

This clonotype showed up many times. The V gene is TRBV7-2, the J gene TRBJ1-6; 7 bases are shared with TRBD1. The CDR3 covers 14 residues. The germline V gene encodes CDR1 SGHTA and CDR2 FQGNSA. Trimming took 5 bases from V and 7 from J; bases not matched to a gene: 5. In DNA, the CDR3 is TGTGCCAGCAGCCCGGGGACAGAGAATTCACCCCTCCACTTT. This gives the protein CASSPGTENSPLHF.

This clonotype was seen a few times. The rearrangement links TRBV12-3 or TRBV12-4 to TRBJ2-5; possibly TRBD1 for D (6 bases). V was clipped by 6 bases and J by 5 bases, with 16 bases between them. The CDR3 contains 14 residues. CDR3 nucleotide sequence: TGTGCCAGCAGCCTGACAGGCAGGCATGAGACCCAGTACTTC. This codes for CASSLTGRHETQYF.

V gene TRBV4-3 combines with J gene TRBJ2-5, with D hard to call. The germline gives CDR1 LGHNA, CDR2 YSLEER. The V and J ends lost 0 bases and 3 bases respectively, with 8 bases between them. CDR3 length: 14 amino acids. The CDR3 nucleotides read TGCGCCAGCAGCCAAGATCGAAAGAAAGAGACCCAGTACTTC. Its translation is CASSQDRKKETQYF.

The chain has TRBV7-8 and TRBJ2-2, with 11 bases identical to TRBD2. The J segment lost 1 base and the V segment lost 5 bases, leaving 0 bases of the junction unmatched. In germline, CDR1 is SGHVS, CDR2 FQNEAQ. This CDR3 contains 15 residues. The CDR3 protein is CASSTSGGNTGELFF. DNA for the CDR3: TGTGCCAGCAGCACTAGCGGGGGGAACACCGGGGAGCTGTTTTTT.

Ten or more counts support this clonotype. CDR3 bases: TGTGCCAGCAGAAACGACAGGGTTCTACACAATGAGCAGTTCTTC. Its translation is CASRNDRVLHNEQFF. V and J are TRBV6-5 and TRBJ2-1; 7 positions match TRBD1. This CDR3 comprises 15 residues. Trimming cost V 6 bases and J 5 bases; bases outside gene matches: 10. Germline V CDR1 and CDR2: MNHEY, SVGAGI.

This clonotype has only a few counts. J is TRBJ2-3 and V is TRBV7-2; D is perhaps TRBD2 (6 bases). Trimming left V 1 base short and J 1 base short, with 15 bases between. The CDR3 runs 17 residues. CDR1 is SGHTA, CDR2 FQGNSA, per germline. The chain's CDR3 is CASSLEGPSARTDTQYF. CDR3 bases: TGTGCCAGCAGCTTAGAAGGGCCTAGCGCACGCACAGATACGCAGTATTTT.

The rearrangement joins TRBV4-2 to TRBJ2-4, with D tentatively TRBD1 or TRBD2 (5 bases each). CDR3 length equals 17 residues. Germline loops: CDR1 LGHNA, CDR2 YNFKEQ. V was pared by 4 bases and J by 0 bases, with 16 bases between. The CDR3: CASSPRRPGLAKNIQYF. Here the CDR3 DNA reads TGTGCCAGCAGCCCCCGGCGACCGGGGCTAGCCAAAAACATTCAGTACTTC.

The V call is TRBV5-6, the J call TRBJ1-2; TRBD1 agrees at 7 bases. The CDR3 contains 15 residues. The germline gives CDR1 SGHDT, CDR2 YYEEEE. J gave up 4 bases and V 4 bases, and 10 bases lay outside the gene matches. CDR3 amino acids: CASSPSQGVAYGYTF. The CDR3 nucleotides read TGTGCCAGCAGCCCCTCGCAGGGGGTTGCCTATGGCTACACCTTC.

The chain carries TRBV29-1 and TRBJ1-5, with D unresolved. This CDR3 contains 13 residues. Germline CDR1 is SQVTM and CDR2 is ANQGSEA. Trimming took 2 bases from V and 5 from J, leaving 10 bases between them. The CDR3 protein is CSVELSGDQPQHF. CDR3 DNA sequence: TGCAGCGTTGAACTGTCGGGAGATCAGCCCCAGCATTTT.

At least ten counts were recorded for this clonotype. The chain has TRBV5-1 and TRBJ2-6; TRBD1 aligns across 7 bases. The V gene end was trimmed by 1 base and the J gene end by 4 bases; junction bases not matched to a gene: 8. There are 17 residues in the CDR3. The germline V gene has CDR1 SGHRS and CDR2 YFSETQ. The CDR3 DNA reads as TGCGCCAGCAGCTTGCGACCCGGGACAGCGGGGGCCAACGTCCTGACTTTC. Protein sequence: CASSLRPGTAGANVLTF.

There are a few counts of this clonotype. The rearrangement uses TRBV20-1 and TRBJ2-7, with 8 positions matching TRBD2. With V trimmed by 3 bases and J by 0 bases, 7 bases remained unmatched. Germline lookup yields CDR1 DFQATT and CDR2 SNEGSKA (reference sequence). This CDR3 has 15 amino acids. The CDR3 nucleotides are TGCAGTGCTAGGAATAGCGGGGATAGCTCCTACGAGCAGTACTTC. This gives the protein CSARNSGDSSYEQYF.

This clonotype is large (0.1 to 1%) by share. The chain recombines TRBV5-1 with TRBJ2-3; 8 bases fit TRBD1. There are 15 residues in the CDR3. V dropped 4 bases and J dropped 3; count of bases not matched to a gene: 7. Germline V gives CDR1 SGHRS, CDR2 YFSETQ. The CDR3 here is CASSPLGQVTDTQYF. The CDR3 DNA reads as TGCGCCAGCAGCCCCCTGGGACAGGTAACAGATACGCAGTATTTT.